This T cell receptor (beta chain) was sequenced for a study of cytomegalovirus exposure and HLA in healthy donors (dated by TCRdb to about 2017). Turning to the overall study: An earlier analysis of some 550 of the donors reported 276 Gb of sequence data and some 100 million unique TCR beta sequences from some 180 million T cells. An early release that covered about 600 HLA-typed donors contained about 300 gigabases of sequencing data and tens of millions of unique TCR sequences. Of the 300 to 450 genotyped donors, over 80% were placed in the genetic ancestry cluster associated with self-reported Caucasian donors. The aim of the study was to test whether cataloging public T cell receptors could identify signatures of past pathogen exposure. The T cell repertoires of under 700 subjects were profiled by immunosequencing and related to cytomegalovirus serostatus. A separate validation cohort of over 95 different subjects was used in addition to the 666-subject first cohort. The study combined high-throughput TCR immunosequencing, statistical association of individual TCRs with disease status, and machine learning to predict cytomegalovirus infection status. A later analysis re-examined previously published TCR beta repertoires from roughly 650 donors and added high-resolution HLA genotyping to investigate patterns of TCR occurrence. In the later analysis, no new phenotypic data were used to find candidate immune exposures; instead, reliance was placed on TCR beta sequences and their occurrence across donors. An earlier analysis of 500 to 650 of the donors applied high-throughput TCR beta sequencing to assess whether each TCR beta V gene segment acted as functional or pseudogenic. Donor age, sex, ethnicity and CMV serostatus were compiled together with the repertoire data. In a later genetic analysis, genome-wide SNP genotypes for about three fifths of the 666 donors were used, and that subset was treated as a discovery cohort. Every repertoire in the discovery cohort had been generated on one and the same sequencing platform. Class I and class II HLA loci were covered by the typing at four-digit resolution. Typing coverage varied by locus: roughly 629-640 donors for A, B, C, DRB1 and DQB1; approximately 560 for DQA1; more than 600 for DPA1; fewer than 480 for DPB1. Four or five DR-DQ haplotypes were treated as single units for association and clustering because of strong linkage in the cohort. Among 300 to 500 genotyped donors of the cohort, an average of approximately 200,000 unique TCR beta nucleotide sequences was sequenced per donor, of which about 19% were non-productive. General study outcomes and caveats: The presence/absence analyses assumed that sequencing depth was roughly uniform across donors, and that assumption may not be true. According to the authors, the approach could potentially be generalized to other disease states and immunological phenotypes. Assigning TCR associations to individual alleles was difficult when HLA alleles, especially DR and DQ, strongly co-occurred. A later genetic analysis reported fewer N-insertions in productive TCRs among donors in an Asian-associated ancestry cluster than the roughly 720-donor mean. A further reported finding was that TCR beta sequences accurately predicted the HLA-A and HLA-B alleles for most subjects in the first cohort. A later analysis reported that several top co-occurrence clusters appeared linked to parvovirus B19, influenza, CMV and Epstein-Barr virus. Roughly 15 rarely observed V segments, including chromosome 9 orphons, were excluded from the earlier analysis of 550 to 700 of the donors because counts were too low. Some IMGT-functional V segments, including TRBV6-2 and TRBV6-3, could not be told apart with the 87-base-pair reads, so those segments were excluded. CMV serostatus was the only immune exposure information available for the cohort. In an earlier analysis of approximately 590 of the donors, most TCR beta V segments appeared in productive rearrangements about 90% or about 30% of the time, broadly matching IMGT annotations. The study gave a list of 150 to 200 TCR beta chains associated with cytomegalovirus. According to a later analysis, most CMV-associated TCR beta chains appeared to be HLA-restricted, and the HLA associations seemed to be driven largely by CMV exposure. According to a later analysis, TCR association rates differed among HLA loci, with DRB1 alleles showing the most associated TCRs and HLA-C alleles showing the fewest. Cytomegalovirus status was reported to be diagnosed by the classifier with high specificity and sensitivity in both the original and validation cohorts. In a later genetic analysis, a missense DCLRE1C variant was associated with V-gene and J-gene trimming of TCR beta chains, and the association was replicated in an independent cohort. Linkage disequilibrium might explain the correlated functional status among segregating V segments, but an unknown experimental factor could not be ruled out. Compared with equally common non-associated chains, HLA-associated TCR beta chains in a later analysis were more clonally expanded and had lower generation probabilities. While some public TCRs were present in many individuals, most TCR sequences turned up only very rarely across donors. In vitro tests confirmed that three of the cytomegalovirus-associated TCR beta chains recognize cytomegalovirus antigens. HLA typing was unavailable for some donors at each locus, so association tests used only the typed subset. The sequencing pipeline was judged likely to have produced a cluster of highly shared sequence variants as a technical artifact. Specific HLA alleles were associated with some 15,000 TCR beta sequences at a false discovery rate of 0.05 in a later analysis. The cohort was sequenced for TCR beta chains only, and without alpha or paired-chain data the features that could be detected were limited.

On this clone: This clone's antigen is unknown. It has no much larger one-base neighbor in the sample; base qualities were not kept.

The method was the immunoSEQ multiplex PCR assay. For the multiplex PCR, a mixture combining 60 forward primers for TCR Vbeta segments and 13 reverse primers for TCR Jbeta segments was used. The CDR3 region of rearranged TCR beta genes was amplified from genomic DNA with a multiplex PCR assay. On the Illumina HiSeq System, the amplified TCR beta libraries were sequenced as 87-base-pair reads. Turning to the authors' computational methods: A later analysis tallied roughly 78 million unique TCR beta chains across the 550 to 850 repertoires, and roughly 11 million of those chains were shared by two or more donors. Raw reads were error-corrected and collapsed into unique sequences with a nearest-neighbor algorithm that merged closely related sequences to remove PCR and sequencing errors. CDR3 sequences were aligned to IMGT reference sequences to assign V, D and J gene segments. For a sequence to be retained, a match of at least six nucleotides to both a V gene segment and a J gene segment was required. A rearrangement was called productive if the CDR3 had no stop codons and remained in frame with V and J, and every other rearrangement was called non-productive. Following IMGT convention, CDR3 was defined as the stretch from the second conserved V-encoded cysteine to the conserved J-encoded phenylalanine. The earlier analysis of about 640 of the donors excluded any sequence lacking an unambiguous match to a single V gene segment. An earlier analysis of 500 to 600 of the donors classified V segments as functional when productive rearrangements were above 56.7% and as segregating when the standard deviation between donors was above 5%. To diagnose cytomegalovirus status from the catalog of TCR beta chain sequences, a statistical classification framework was built. A later analysis assigned V and J genes by comparing TCR nucleotide sequences with IMGT/GENE-DB human TR gene sequences. Using the TCRdist pipeline, a later analysis assigned CDR3 sequences along with most-parsimonious VDJ recombination scenarios. In a later analysis, every TCR beta chain was defined by the combination of its CDR3 amino acid sequence and its V-gene family, and reads without a unique V-gene family were dropped. In a later analysis, 450 to 600 highly shared, low-generation-probability nucleotide sequences were removed to address suspected cross-contamination and a sequencing artifact. For each public chain, a later analysis derived a clonal expansion index from normalized ranks of inferred template counts within each repertoire. Generation probabilities in a later analysis came from a VDJ recombination model fitted to out-of-frame rearrangements, and those results were checked against IGoR. A later analysis scored TCR-TCR, TCR-HLA and TCR-CMV co-occurrence with hypergeometric tests, applying a repertoire-size bias correction to TCR pairs. In a later analysis, false discovery rates were estimated by permuting HLA or CMV assignments 20 times. In a later analysis, co-occurring TCRs were grouped using DBSCAN, and TCRdist sequence similarity was added for clustering within HLA-allele-positive subsets. Repertoires with fewer than 30,000 or more than 120,000 public chains were left out of co-occurrence clustering, as were about 5 repertoires with anomalous nucleotide sharing. TCRdb retrieved this table from immuneACCESS and kept in-frame rearrangements only. Not all clones are present; in checked studies, unresolved V genes account for under half, and no reason is known for the remainder. Clone size and V and J calls were adopted from that table, with D and trimming inferred from the DNA. The sample table holds approximately 170,000 clones, of which approximately 80% were seen once. The ten most abundant clones make up approximately 7% of the sample.

The cysteine opens and the phenylalanine closes a CDR3 of 16 amino acids. The DNA shown is the 48-base CDR3, in frame from base 1. The germline V gene supplies CDR1 MDHEN and CDR2 SYDVKM. V loses 4 bases of germline sequence and J loses 1 base, and the interval between the two ends is 16 bases. In total, approximately 690 healthy bone marrow donors made up the cohort. All cohort members were sampled while nominally healthy, although unrecorded immune exposures were likely present. The donor tested CMV seropositive, placing the donor among the 250 to 350 seropositive members of the cohort. A peripheral blood sample was collected from each donor, and TCR beta sequencing was performed on peripheral blood mononuclear cells. Genomic DNA extraction from the blood cell samples was performed with the Qiagen DNeasy Blood Extraction Kit.

Sequenced: PBMCs. In this chain, TRBV28 is recombined with TRBJ2-5, and TRBD1 may be the D gene, going by 6 matching bases. The clonotype was recovered from a woman aged 40 to 55 in good health and CMV-seropositive. The nucleotide sequence is TGTGCCAGCAGTTGGGACATACTCCAGCCCCAAGAGACCCAGTACTTC. Translated, this gives CASSWDILQPQETQYF.